A selection of T cell receptor beta chains follows, all from one sample in a study of radiotherapy plus CTLA-4 blockade in lung cancer. Method: immunoSEQ multiplex PCR; TCRdb's copy keeps in-frame clones and lacks some. This table holds about 45,000 clones, roughly four fifths found once. The specimen was peripheral blood, collected from a patient treated with radiotherapy plus ipilimumab. The source is a human donor with non-small cell lung cancer who had stable disease on radiotherapy plus ipilimumab. Each CDR3 is given with its conserved first and last residue. D genes are given only for firm matches. Not all rows give a size; the values are once, few, many and, for expanded clones, a class.

NA | TRBJ1-2 | NA | TRBV5-4 | TGTGCCAGCAGCCCGTTATGGACGACAGAGGATGGCTACACCTTC | CASSPLWTTEDGYTF
NA | TRBJ1-6 | NA | TRBV7-9 | TGTGCCAGCAGCCCCTCCGGGACCTCGGATTCACCCCTCCACTTT | CASSPSGTSDSPLHF
NA | TRBJ1-2 | NA | TRBV9 | TGTGCCAGCAGCGTAGGGTTTTCTGGCTACACCTTC | CASSVGFSGYTF
NA | TRBJ1-1 | NA | TRBV30 | TGTGCCTGGAGTGTATGGGACCTGACGGATTACTTGAACACTGAAGCTTTCTTT | CAWSVWDLTDYLNTEAFF
TRBD1 | TRBJ2-5 | NA | TRBV7-7 | TGTGCCAGCAGCCCCCGCACAGGGGGCCAAGTAGAGACCCAGTACTTC | CASSPRTGGQVETQYF
TRBD1 | TRBJ1-4 | NA | TRBV5-5 | TGTGCCAGCAGCTTGGTGGGACAGGCCCTCTTTAATGAAAAACTGTTTTTT | CASSLVGQALFNEKLFF
NA | TRBJ2-7 | once | TRBV18 | TGTGCCAGCTCACCGGGTCCTTACGAGCAGTACTTC | CASSPGPYEQYF
TRBD1 | TRBJ1-1 | NA | TRBV19 | TGTGCCAGTATCCCGGACAGGGTGAACACTGAAGCTTTCTTT | CASIPDRVNTEAFF
TRBD1 | TRBJ2-6 | NA | TRBV9 | TGTGCCAGCAGCCCCCGCGACTCGACAGGGGGGAACTCTGGGGCCAACGTCCTGACTTTC | CASSPRDSTGGNSGANVLTF
TRBD1 | TRBJ1-2 | once | TRBV5-1 | TGCGCCAGCAGAGGACAGGGGGCGAATGGCTACACCTTC | CASRGQGANGYTF
NA | TRBJ1-1 | few | TRBV19 | TGTGCCAGTAGTATATCAGGGAGGGGAACTGAAGCTTTCTTT | CASSISGRGTEAFF
NA | TRBJ1-3 | few | TRBV9 | TGTGCCAGCAGCGTAGCCCCCGCCCGATTCACGGACTCTGGAAACACCATATATTTT | CASSVAPARFTDSGNTIYF